This is a list of T cell receptor beta chains from one sample in a study of molecular identifiers for immune sequencing clone quantification. TCRdb ran MiXCR on the PCR reads and lists one entry per CDR3 protein. In the table there are under 800,000 distinct CDR3 sequences, 25% of which are singletons. Sequenced sample: naive CD8+ T cells from blood, with Jurkat cell RNA spiked in. These receptors originate from a human donor in good health. Some libraries in this study had Jurkat cell RNA spiked in. Each CDR3 is given with its conserved first and last residue. The D gene is left open where the match is weak. A row's size may be missing; if present it is once, few, many or a size class.

clone size: once; D gene: .; J gene: TRBJ2-7; CDR3 length: 16; V gene: TRBV4-3; CDR3 DNA: TGCGCCAGCAGCCAAGATACGACAGCATACGCCTACGAGCAGTACTTC; CDR3 protein: CASSQDTTAYAYEQYF
clone size: many; D gene: .; J gene: TRBJ1-1; CDR3 length: 14; V gene: TRBV28; CDR3 DNA: TGTGCCAGCAGTGTGACAGCCGAGGACACTGAAGCTTTCTTT; CDR3 protein: CASSVTAEDTEAFF
clone size: few; D gene: .; J gene: TRBJ2-2; CDR3 length: 17; V gene: TRBV14; CDR3 DNA: TGTGCCAGCAGCCAAGATTCAGGGCACTCTCTCACCGGGGAGCTGTTTTTT; CDR3 protein: CASSQDSGHSLTGELFF
clone size: .; D gene: .; J gene: TRBJ2-3; CDR3 length: 15; V gene: TRBV12-5; CDR3 DNA: TGTGCTACCCACTCCGGTGGCAGTAGCACAGATACGCAGTATTTT; CDR3 protein: CATHSGGSSTDTQYF
clone size: many; D gene: .; J gene: TRBJ2-7; CDR3 length: 17; V gene: TRBV7-2; CDR3 DNA: TGTGCCAGCACCCCCTCTGTCCGGGACAATGGGCCCTACGAGCAGTACTTC; CDR3 protein: CASTPSVRDNGPYEQYF
clone size: many; D gene: .; J gene: TRBJ2-5; CDR3 length: 13; V gene: TRBV13; CDR3 DNA: TGTGCCAGCAGCCCCACCGGCCGAGAGACCCAGTACTTC; CDR3 protein: CASSPTGRETQYF
clone size: once; D gene: TRBD1; J gene: TRBJ2-2; CDR3 length: 18; V gene: TRBV23-1; CDR3 DNA: TGCGCCACTACGCGGGGACAGGGAATTGTGCCTAACACCGGGGAGCTGTTTTTT; CDR3 protein: CATTRGQGIVPNTGELFF
clone size: .; D gene: TRBD2; J gene: TRBJ2-1; CDR3 length: 16; V gene: TRBV24-1; CDR3 DNA: TGTGCCACCAGCGATATAGCTAGCGGGAGTGTGAACGAGCAGTTCTTC; CDR3 protein: CATSDIASGSVNEQFF
clone size: .; D gene: .; J gene: TRBJ2-7; CDR3 length: 18; V gene: TRBV11-2; CDR3 DNA: TGTGCCAGCAGCTTAGATTCCGTCGTAGACAGCTTCTCCTACGAGCAGTACTTC; CDR3 protein: CASSLDSVVDSFSYEQYF
clone size: many; D gene: .; J gene: TRBJ2-3; CDR3 length: 14; V gene: TRBV12-3/TRBV12-4; CDR3 DNA: TGTGCCAGCAGTTTAGCCTGGTCTGCAGATACGCAGTATTTT; CDR3 protein: CASSLAWSADTQYF
clone size: few; D gene: .; J gene: TRBJ1-2; CDR3 length: 12; V gene: TRBV2; CDR3 DNA: TGTGCCTGCAGTGCTGAGGGACATGGCTACACCTTC; CDR3 protein: CACSAEGHGYTF
clone size: many; D gene: .; J gene: TRBJ2-7; CDR3 length: 15; V gene: TRBV5-1; CDR3 DNA: TGCGCCAGCAGCACCGACCCGACAGAAACCTACGAGCAGTACTTC; CDR3 protein: CASSTDPTETYEQYF